This TCR beta chain came from a study of response to subunit inactivated influenza vaccine (dated by TCRdb to 2016 to 2019). Regarding the study in general: Deep quantitative T cell receptor repertoire profiling was used in the study to track responses to a trivalent subunit inactivated influenza vaccine.

Concerning this clonotype itself: The target of this receptor is not known. Base quality data are lacking; no much larger clone is found one base away.

Here is what the overall study found, with its caveats: The authors proposed that each seasonal influenza vaccination may bring in only a limited number of new T cells.

Compared with germline, V lacks 3 bases and J lacks 5 bases; bases without a gene match: 9. CDR1 and CDR2 are read off the germline V gene as SGHRS and YFSETQ. Its CDR3 holds 15 amino acids, cysteine through phenylalanine. The kept DNA is CDR3 alone, 45 bases in frame from the first base. The library came from RT-PCR. Instrument on record: Illumina HiSeq 2500. In TCRdb, the public reads were trimmed at Q25 with fastp and aligned with MiXCR, with productive beta chains retained. Rows with a matching CDR3 protein are joined into one entry that keeps the most common DNA and genes. The sample yields 650,000 or so distinct CDR3 sequences; approximately 15% were counted once. The top ten clones comprise approximately 7.6% of the sample.

The rearrangement joined TRBV5-1 to TRBJ2-5; the junction holds 8 bases that match TRBD1. The sequence was obtained from a man in his fifties who received an inactivated influenza vaccine. Donor details come from another sample of the same person, matched by shared clones. Sequences were derived from PBMCs from blood, sampled 14 to 15 days before vaccination. The DNA reads TGCGCCAGCAGCTCCACACGGACAGGGAGTGAGACCCAGTACTTC. This gives the protein CASSSTRTGSETQYF.